Listed below are T cell receptor beta chains from one sample, sequenced in a study of T cells after yellow fever vaccination. TCRdb independently ran MiXCR on the 5' RACE reads; one entry per CDR3 protein. The repertoire holds about 300,000 distinct CDR3 sequences, with 6.8% as singletons. The source was PBMCs, collected more than 35 days after the first yellow fever vaccination. These receptor sequences come from a man aged 18 to 29 who received the YFV17D yellow fever vaccine. Both conserved end residues are part of each CDR3. D genes are given only for firm matches. Expanded clones get a size class; other rows say once, few or many, or leave the size out.

clone_size	v_call	j_call	cdr3_length	d_call	cdr3_aa	cdr3_nt
few	TRBV10-3	TRBJ2-1	13	.	CAISFRTNNEQFF	TGTGCCATCAGTTTCCGGACTAACAATGAGCAGTTCTTC
many	TRBV29-1	TRBJ2-5	16	.	CSVEDLGHGAQETQYF	TGCAGCGTTGAAGATCTCGGTCATGGGGCCCAAGAGACCCAGTACTTC
few	TRBV7-6	TRBJ2-5	17	TRBD2	CASSLGVFGGGEETQYF	TGTGCCAGCAGCTTAGGCGTTTTTGGCGGGGGAGAAGAGACCCAGTACTTC
.	TRBV10-3	TRBJ2-1	15	TRBD2	CAISVSGETYNEQFF	TGTGCCATCAGTGTAAGCGGGGAAACCTACAATGAGCAGTTCTTC
.	TRBV20-1	TRBJ2-3	17	.	CSATIQRVVEGTDTQYF	TGCAGTGCTACTATACAAAGGGTTGTCGAGGGCACAGATACGCAGTATTTT
many	TRBV5-1	TRBJ2-1	12	TRBD1	CASSFDRVEQFF	TGCGCCAGCAGCTTCGACAGGGTTGAGCAGTTCTTC
many	TRBV4-3	TRBJ2-1	14	.	CASSQEEGGDEQFF	TGCGCCAGCAGCCAAGAGGAGGGCGGTGATGAGCAGTTCTTC
many	TRBV25-1	TRBJ2-5	12	.	CASSDPDETQYF	TGTGCCAGCAGTGACCCCGATGAGACCCAGTACTTC
few	TRBV12-3/TRBV12-4	TRBJ2-1	18	TRBD2	CASSLGPPGLANDNEQFF	TGTGCCAGCAGTTTAGGTCCCCCCGGACTAGCAAACGACAATGAGCAGTTCTTC
few	TRBV10-3	TRBJ1-2	12	.	CAMQGFPAGYTF	TGTGCCATGCAGGGGTTTCCGGCCGGCTACACCTTC
many	TRBV27	TRBJ2-5	15	.	CASTHGPTPGGTQYF	TGTGCCAGCACCCATGGACCGACGCCCGGGGGGACCCAGTACTTC
.	TRBV9	TRBJ1-1	13	.	CASSAPRGTEAFF	TGTGCCAGCAGCGCCCCCCGAGGGACTGAAGCTTTCTTT
many	TRBV5-1	TRBJ2-6	14	.	CASRERSGANVLTF	TGCGCCAGCAGGGAACGCTCTGGGGCCAACGTCCTGACTTTC
.	TRBV6-1	TRBJ2-7	15	TRBD2	CASSTQRGGSYEQYF	TGTGCCAGCAGTACCCAGCGGGGGGGATCCTACGAGCAGTACTTC
.	TRBV7-9	TRBJ1-4	16	TRBD1	CASGIRGRQGNEKLFF	TGTGCCAGCGGTATCAGGGGGCGCCAAGGGAATGAAAAACTGTTTTTT
many	TRBV11-1	TRBJ2-7	14	.	CASSLGVPSYEQYF	TGTGCCAGCAGCTTAGGGGTACCCTCCTACGAGCAGTACTTC
many	TRBV27	TRBJ1-2	11	.	CASGRGFGYTF	TGTGCCAGCGGTAGGGGCTTCGGCTACACCTTC
.	TRBV5-1	TRBJ2-3	16	.	CASSLVGRAATDTQYF	TGCGCCAGCAGCTTGGTCGGTAGAGCCGCCACAGATACGCAGTATTTT
few	TRBV12-3/TRBV12-4	TRBJ2-5	12	.	CASTPPTGTQYF	TGTGCCAGCACTCCTCCGACGGGGACCCAGTACTTC
many	TRBV5-1	TRBJ1-1	14	TRBD1	CASSSQGMGREAFF	TGCGCCAGCAGCTCACAGGGGATGGGGAGAGAAGCTTTCTTT
few	TRBV9	TRBJ2-1	17	TRBD1	CASSVPDRGSPYNEQFF	TGTGCCAGCAGCGTACCCGACAGGGGGTCACCCTACAATGAGCAGTTCTTC
.	TRBV5-1	TRBJ2-1	13	TRBD1	CASSWTGAGEQFF	TGCGCCAGCAGCTGGACAGGGGCCGGTGAGCAGTTCTTC